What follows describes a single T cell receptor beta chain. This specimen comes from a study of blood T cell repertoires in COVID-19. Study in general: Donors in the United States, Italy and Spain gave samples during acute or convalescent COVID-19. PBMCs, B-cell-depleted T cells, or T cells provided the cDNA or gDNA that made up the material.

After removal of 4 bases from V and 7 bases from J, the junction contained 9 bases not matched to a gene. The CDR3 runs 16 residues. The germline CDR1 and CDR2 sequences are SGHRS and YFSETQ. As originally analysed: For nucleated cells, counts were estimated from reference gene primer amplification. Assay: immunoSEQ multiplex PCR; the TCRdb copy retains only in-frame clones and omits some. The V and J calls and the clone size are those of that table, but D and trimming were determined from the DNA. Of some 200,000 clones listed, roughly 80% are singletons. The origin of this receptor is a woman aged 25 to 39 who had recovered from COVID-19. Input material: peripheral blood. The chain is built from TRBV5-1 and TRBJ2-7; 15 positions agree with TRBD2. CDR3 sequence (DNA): TGCGCCAGCAGCGTCGGACTAGCGGGAGGGAAAAATGAGCAGTACTTC. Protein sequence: CASSVGLAGGKNEQYF.